Below are 15 T cell receptor beta chains sequenced from a single sample in a study of blood T cell repertoires in COVID-19 (dated by TCRdb to 2019 to 2021). The library was made by the immunoSEQ multiplex PCR assay. As stored in TCRdb, this immuneACCESS dataset retains in-frame rearrangements with V and J assigned. A fraction of the clones does not appear; measured against another copy, unresolved V genes explain less than half of the discrepancy, and the remainder lacks a known reason. The sample has approximately 350,000 clones on record, roughly 89% of them singletons. The ten biggest clones cover roughly 3.3% of the sample. Specimen: peripheral blood. All receptors derive from a woman younger than 30 who had recovered from COVID-19.

With regard to this clone: This could be a read error, since a much larger clone is one nucleotide away. This chain's CDR3 is CASSEKAGGTDTQYF. The CDR3 nucleotides are TGTGCCAGCAGTGAAAAAGCGGGAGGCACAGATACGCAGTATTTT. This chain connects TRBV6-4 to TRBJ2-3; 8 positions match TRBD2. The CDR3 is 15 amino acids. CDR1 MRHNA and CDR2 SNTAGT come from the germline V gene. Trimming took 3 bases from V and 1 from J; bases not matched to a gene: 3.

The chain uses TRBV15 and TRBJ1-6; TRBD1 might be the D (6 bases). In germline, CDR1 is LNHNV, CDR2 YYDKDF (reference sequence). V was shortened by 0 bases and J by 6 bases, with 15 bases between the two germline ends. This CDR3 spans 17 amino acids. This chain's CDR3 is CATSRDNIGGRNSPLHF. The CDR3 region has the DNA TGTGCCACCAGCAGAGATAACATCGGGGGGCGTAATTCACCCCTCCACTTT.

The chain has TRBV7-2 and TRBJ2-1; the D gene is possibly TRBD2 (6 bases). Trimming shortened V by 1 base and J by 0 bases, and 10 bases separated the two germline ends. This CDR3 is 16 amino acids long. Germline V gene data show CDR1 as SGHTA and CDR2 as FQGNSA. The chain's CDR3 is CASSLEVGGSYNEQFF. As DNA, the CDR3 is TGTGCCAGCAGCTTAGAGGTGGGAGGCTCCTACAATGAGCAGTTCTTC.

The rearrangement uses TRBV11-3 and TRBJ1-4, with 7 bases fitting TRBD1. Germline loops: CDR1 SGHNT, CDR2 YENEEA. CDR3 length: 14 amino acids. J was trimmed by 5 bases and V by 4 bases; bases with no gene match: 4. CDR3 coding DNA: TGTGCCAGCAGCTACAGGGGCCGGAATGAAAAACTGTTTTTT. This sequence encodes CASSYRGRNEKLFF.

The chain links TRBV4-1 to TRBJ2-3; 10 bases map to TRBD2. The V gene end was trimmed by 1 base and the J gene end by 0 bases; junction bases not matched to a gene: 10. Germline CDR1 reads MGHRA; CDR2 reads YSYEKL. This CDR3 contains 19 residues. The CDR3 spells CASSQVGTSDASSTDTQYF. DNA for the CDR3: TGCGCCAGCAGCCAAGTGGGGACTAGCGACGCCTCTAGCACAGATACGCAGTATTTT.

The chain carries TRBV11-3 and TRBJ2-3; the match to TRBD2 covers 9 bases. Losses at the gene ends were 7 bases for V and 4 bases for J; bases not matched to a gene: 15. Germline V gene data show CDR1 as SGHNT and CDR2 as YENEEA. CDR3 length: 17 amino acids. This CDR3 is CASTPRGSGRWADTQYF. Written as DNA, the CDR3 is TGTGCCAGCACCCCGCGAGGTAGCGGGAGATGGGCAGATACGCAGTATTTT.

This clone has just one count. This sequence joins TRBV9 and TRBJ1-2; D call uncertain. Germline CDR1 SGDLS, CDR2 YYNGEE. CDR3 length equals 15 residues. Trimming cost V 0 bases and J 4 bases, with 13 bases left between them. Written as DNA, the CDR3 is TGTGCCAGCAGCGTAGGGGTCAGCGACCTCTATGGCTACACCTTC. Residues: CASSVGVSDLYGYTF.

The V gene is TRBV28, the J gene TRBJ2-7; 8 positions match TRBD2. The CDR3 is 17 amino acids. The junction had 12 bases not matched to a gene; V was cut back by 4 bases and J by 1 base. Germline CDR1 is MDHEN and CDR2 is SYDVKM. In nucleotides, the CDR3 is TGTGCCAGCAGTTCAGCTATAACTAGCGGAGCGTCCTACGAGCAGTACGTC. It yields the protein CASSSAITSGASYEQYV.

V gene TRBV19 combines with J gene TRBJ2-1; TRBD1 is a possible D gene (6 bases). This CDR3 contains 14 residues. Trimming removed 9 bases at V and 4 bases at J, with 16 bases between. The germline V gene encodes CDR1 LNHDA and CDR2 SQIVND (reference sequence). The CDR3 spells CASNRDPPYNEQFF. CDR3 coding DNA: TGTGCCAGCAACAGGGACCCCCCATACAATGAGCAGTTCTTC.

This chain connects TRBV21-1 to TRBJ1-2; the table names TRBD1, a call not compared with the DNA. TRBV21-1 is described as a pseudogene. The CDR3 sequence is 16 residues long. In DNA form, the CDR3 reads TGTGCCAGCAGCAAAATGAGGGGGTATATTCCCTATGGCTACACCTTC. Its protein is CASSKMRGYIPYGYTF.

This clone has just one count. The sample carries other DNA sequences with the same CDR3. The V and J genes are TRBV2 and TRBJ2-5; D is uncertain. CDR1 and CDR2 from the germline V gene are SNHLY and FYNNEI. The CDR3 has 11 residues. V was clipped by 2 bases and J by 5 bases, with 3 bases between them. CDR3 sequence: CASSERETQYF. The CDR3, as DNA: TGTGCCAGCAGTGAACGGGAGACCCAGTACTTC.

The chain couples TRBV3-1 (or the pseudogene TRBV3-2) to TRBJ2-5; tentative D call: TRBD2 (6 bases). This CDR3 is built from 14 residues. V was trimmed by 5 bases and J by 5 bases, leaving 15 bases between them. Germline V gene sequence: CDR1 LGHDT, CDR2 YNNKEL (reference sequence). The chain's CDR3 is CASSTLALGETQYF. For the CDR3, the DNA is TGTGCCAGCAGCACACTAGCTCTAGGCGAGACCCAGTACTTC.

The J gene is TRBJ2-5, the V gene TRBV9; D perhaps matches TRBD2 (5 bases). The germline V gene encodes CDR1 SGDLS and CDR2 YYNGEE. The V end was cut by 0 bases, the J end by 5 bases, with 8 bases between. The CDR3 is 13 amino acids. The CDR3 here is CASSVGSAETQYF. CDR3 DNA: TGTGCCAGCAGCGTAGGTAGCGCGGAGACCCAGTACTTC. Full variable domain (missing parts from reference TRBV9 and TRBJ2-5): DSGVTQTPKHLITATGQRVTLRCSPRSGDLSVYWYQQSLDQGLQFLIQYYNGEERAKGNILERFSAQQFPDLHSELNLSSLELGDSALYFCASSVGSAETQYFGPGTRLLVL.

CDR3 bases: TGTGCCAGCAGCTCCAGGCCGGGACTGACCTATGGCTACACCTTC. Translated: CASSSRPGLTYGYTF. J is TRBJ1-2 and V is TRBV7-9; a weak D match, TRBD1 (5 bases). CDR3 length equals 15 residues. V gave up 4 bases and J gave up 4 bases, with 16 bases separating them. Per germline, CDR1 SEHNR and CDR2 FQNEAQ (reference sequence).

The rearrangement uses TRBV27 and TRBJ2-6, with D tentatively TRBD2 (7 bases). The germline gives CDR1 MNHEY, CDR2 SMNVEV (reference sequence). The CDR3 extends over 15 amino acids. Trimming stripped 7 bases from V and 2 bases from J, with 12 bases between. DNA of the CDR3: TGTGCCAGCAAGGGGGGGGAGACTGGGGCCAACGTCCTGACTTTC. Its protein product is CASKGGETGANVLTF.